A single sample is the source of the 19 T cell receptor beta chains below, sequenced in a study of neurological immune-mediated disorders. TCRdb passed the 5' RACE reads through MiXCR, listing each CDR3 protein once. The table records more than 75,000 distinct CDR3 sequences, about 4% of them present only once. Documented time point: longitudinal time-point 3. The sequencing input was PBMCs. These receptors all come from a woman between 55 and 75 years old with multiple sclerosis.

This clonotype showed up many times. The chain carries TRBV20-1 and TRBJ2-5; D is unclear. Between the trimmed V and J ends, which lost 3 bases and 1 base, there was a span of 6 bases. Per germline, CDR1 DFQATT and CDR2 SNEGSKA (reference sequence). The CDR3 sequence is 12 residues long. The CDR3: CSASSFQETQYF. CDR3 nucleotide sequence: TGCAGTGCTAGTAGCTTCCAAGAGACCCAGTACTTC.

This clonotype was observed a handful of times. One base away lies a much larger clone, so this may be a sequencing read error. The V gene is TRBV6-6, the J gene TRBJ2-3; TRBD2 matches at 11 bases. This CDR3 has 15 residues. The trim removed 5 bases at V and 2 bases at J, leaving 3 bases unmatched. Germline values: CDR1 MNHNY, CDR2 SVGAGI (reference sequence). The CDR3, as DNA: TGTGCCAGCAGTCAACTAGCGGGGGACACAGATACGCAGTATTTT. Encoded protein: CASSQLAGDTDTQYF.

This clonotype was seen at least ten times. CDR3 in amino acids: CSARLWGGRGSYEQYF. DNA for the CDR3: TGCAGTGCTAGGCTTTGGGGGGGGCGTGGGTCCTACGAGCAGTACTTC. The rearrangement links TRBV20-1 to TRBJ2-7; weak D call: TRBD2 (7 bases). V was trimmed by 3 bases and J by 1 base, leaving 19 bases between them. Germline values: CDR1 DFQATT, CDR2 SNEGSKA (reference sequence). The CDR3 has 16 amino acids.

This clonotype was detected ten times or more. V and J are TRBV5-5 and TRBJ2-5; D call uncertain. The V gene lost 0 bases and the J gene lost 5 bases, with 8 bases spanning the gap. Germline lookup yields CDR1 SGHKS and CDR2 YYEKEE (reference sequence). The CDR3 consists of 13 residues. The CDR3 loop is CASSLARRETQYF. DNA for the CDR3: TGTGCCAGCAGCTTGGCCAGGCGGGAGACCCAGTACTTC.

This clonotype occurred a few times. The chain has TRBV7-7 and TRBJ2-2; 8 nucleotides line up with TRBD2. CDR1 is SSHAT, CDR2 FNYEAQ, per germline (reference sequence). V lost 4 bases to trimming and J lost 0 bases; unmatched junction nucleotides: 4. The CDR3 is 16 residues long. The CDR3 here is CASSSLGGANTGELFF. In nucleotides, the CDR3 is TGTGCCAGCAGCTCACTCGGGGGGGCGAACACCGGGGAGCTGTTTTTT.

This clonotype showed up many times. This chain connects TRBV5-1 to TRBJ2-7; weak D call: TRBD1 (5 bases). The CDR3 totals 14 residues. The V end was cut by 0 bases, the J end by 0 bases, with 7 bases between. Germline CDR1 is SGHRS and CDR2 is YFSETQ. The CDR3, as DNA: TGCGCCAGCAGCTTGGGACAGAGCTCCTACGAGCAGTACTTC. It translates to CASSLGQSSYEQYF.

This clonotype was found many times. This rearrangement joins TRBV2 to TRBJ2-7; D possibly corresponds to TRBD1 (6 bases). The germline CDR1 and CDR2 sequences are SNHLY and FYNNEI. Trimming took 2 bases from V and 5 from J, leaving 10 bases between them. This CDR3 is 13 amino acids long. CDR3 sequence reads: CASSEQGMNEQYF. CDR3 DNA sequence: TGTGCCAGCAGTGAACAGGGGATGAACGAGCAGTACTTC.

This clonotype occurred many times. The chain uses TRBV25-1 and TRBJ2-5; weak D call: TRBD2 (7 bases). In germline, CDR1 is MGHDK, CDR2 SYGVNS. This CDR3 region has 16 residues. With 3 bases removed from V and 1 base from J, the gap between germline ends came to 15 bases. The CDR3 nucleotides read TGTGCCAGCAGTGAGCGGGGGCGAGGGCTCCAAGAGACCCAGTACTTC. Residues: CASSERGRGLQETQYF.

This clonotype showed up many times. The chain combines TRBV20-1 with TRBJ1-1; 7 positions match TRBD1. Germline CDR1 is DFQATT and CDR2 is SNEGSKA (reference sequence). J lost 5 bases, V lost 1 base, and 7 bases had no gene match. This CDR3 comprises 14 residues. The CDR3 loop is CSARVGTALTEAFF. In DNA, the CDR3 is TGCAGTGCTAGAGTGGGGACAGCCTTAACTGAAGCTTTCTTT.

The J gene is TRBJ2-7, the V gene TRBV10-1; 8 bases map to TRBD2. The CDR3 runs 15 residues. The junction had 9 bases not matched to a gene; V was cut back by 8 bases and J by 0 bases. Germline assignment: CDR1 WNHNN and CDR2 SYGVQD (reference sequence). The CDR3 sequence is CASSPGGTSSYEQYF. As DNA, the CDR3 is TGCGCCAGCTCCCCGGGAGGGACAAGCTCCTACGAGCAGTACTTC.

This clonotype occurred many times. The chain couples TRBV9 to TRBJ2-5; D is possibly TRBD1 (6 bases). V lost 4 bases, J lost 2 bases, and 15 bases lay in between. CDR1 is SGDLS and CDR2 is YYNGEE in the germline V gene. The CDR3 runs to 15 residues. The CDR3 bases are TGTGCCAGCAGCAGCCCGTGGGGGACACAAGAGACCCAGTACTTC. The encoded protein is CASSSPWGTQETQYF.

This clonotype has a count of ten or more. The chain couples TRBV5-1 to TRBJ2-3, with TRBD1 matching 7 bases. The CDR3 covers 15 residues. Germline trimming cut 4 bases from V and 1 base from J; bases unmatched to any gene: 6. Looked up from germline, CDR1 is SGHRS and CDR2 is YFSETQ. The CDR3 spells CASSIGQDRTDTQYF. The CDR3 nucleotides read TGCGCCAGCAGCATAGGACAGGACCGCACAGATACGCAGTATTTT.

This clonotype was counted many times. CDR3 in amino acids: CATSRDPTSSYNSPLHF. CDR3 nucleotide sequence: TGTGCCACCAGCAGAGATCCAACAAGCTCCTATAATTCACCCCTCCACTTT. The V gene is TRBV15, the J gene TRBJ1-6; D unresolved. The V gene's germline CDR1 is LNHNV and CDR2 YYDKDF (reference sequence). The CDR3 is made up of 17 amino acids. Trimming pared 0 bases from V and 0 bases from J, leaving 9 bases between.

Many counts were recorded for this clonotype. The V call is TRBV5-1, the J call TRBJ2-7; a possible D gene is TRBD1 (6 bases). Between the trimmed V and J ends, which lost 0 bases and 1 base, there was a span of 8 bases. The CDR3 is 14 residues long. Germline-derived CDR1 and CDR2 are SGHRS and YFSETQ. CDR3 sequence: CASSLGQESYEQYF. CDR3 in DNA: TGCGCCAGCAGCTTGGGACAGGAATCCTACGAGCAGTACTTC.

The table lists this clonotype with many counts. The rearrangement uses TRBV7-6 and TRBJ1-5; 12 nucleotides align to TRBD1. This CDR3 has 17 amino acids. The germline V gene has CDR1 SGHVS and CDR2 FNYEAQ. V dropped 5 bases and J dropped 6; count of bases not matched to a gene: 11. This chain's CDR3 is CASSPNPGQGAGQPQHF. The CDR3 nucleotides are TGTGCCAGCAGCCCCAACCCGGGACAGGGGGCGGGTCAGCCCCAGCATTTT.

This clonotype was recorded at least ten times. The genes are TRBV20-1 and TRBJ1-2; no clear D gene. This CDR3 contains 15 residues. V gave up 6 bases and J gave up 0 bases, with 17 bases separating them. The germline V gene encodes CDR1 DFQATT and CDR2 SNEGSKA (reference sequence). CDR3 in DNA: TGCAGTGCGCGAGTGGAACAGACTACTAACTATGGCTACACCTTC. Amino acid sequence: CSARVEQTTNYGYTF.

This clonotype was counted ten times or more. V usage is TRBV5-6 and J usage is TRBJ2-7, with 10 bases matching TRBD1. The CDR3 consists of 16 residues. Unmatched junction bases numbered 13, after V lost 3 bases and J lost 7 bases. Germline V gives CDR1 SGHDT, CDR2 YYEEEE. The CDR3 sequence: CASSYPVGTGVWEQYF. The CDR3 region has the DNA TGTGCCAGCAGCTACCCCGTGGGGACAGGGGTGTGGGAGCAGTACTTC. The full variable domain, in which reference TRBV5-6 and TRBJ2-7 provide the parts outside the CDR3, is DAGVTQSPTHLIKTRGQQVTLRCSPKSGHDTVSWYQQALGQGPQFIFQYYEEEERQRGNFPDRFSGHQFPNYSSELNVNALLLGDSALYLCASSYPVGTGVWEQYFGPGTRLTVT.

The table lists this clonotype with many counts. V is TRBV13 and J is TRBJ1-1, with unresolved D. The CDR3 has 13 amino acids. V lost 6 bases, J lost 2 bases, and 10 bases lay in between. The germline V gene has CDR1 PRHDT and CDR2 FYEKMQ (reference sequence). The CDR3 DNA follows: TGTGCCAGCAGATCCAGTGGCAACACTGAAGCTTTCTTT. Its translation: CASRSSGNTEAFF.

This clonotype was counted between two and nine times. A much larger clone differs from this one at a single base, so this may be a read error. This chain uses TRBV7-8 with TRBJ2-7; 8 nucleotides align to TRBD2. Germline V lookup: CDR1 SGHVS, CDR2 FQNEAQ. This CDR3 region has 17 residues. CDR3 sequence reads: CVSSLASSGSSSYEQYF. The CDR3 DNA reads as TGTGTCAGCAGCTTAGCTTCTAGCGGGTCTTCTTCCTACGAGCAGTACTTC.